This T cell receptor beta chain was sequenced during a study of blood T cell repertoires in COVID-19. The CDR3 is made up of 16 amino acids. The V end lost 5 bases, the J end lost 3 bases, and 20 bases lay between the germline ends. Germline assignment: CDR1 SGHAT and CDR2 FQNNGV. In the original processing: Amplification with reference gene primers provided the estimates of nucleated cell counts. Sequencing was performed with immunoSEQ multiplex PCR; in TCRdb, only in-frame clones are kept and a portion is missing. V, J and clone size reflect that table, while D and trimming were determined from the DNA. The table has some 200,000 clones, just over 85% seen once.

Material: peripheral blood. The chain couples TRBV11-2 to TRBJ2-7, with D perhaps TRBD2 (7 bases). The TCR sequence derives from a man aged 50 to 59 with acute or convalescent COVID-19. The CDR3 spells CASSPRGVAGDYEQYF. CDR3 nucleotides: TGTGCCAGCAGCCCCCGGGGGGTGGCAGGGGACTACGAGCAGTACTTC.